The clone carrying this T cell receptor beta chain was counted only a few times. The sample originates from a study of blood T cell repertoires in COVID-19. About the research overall: COVID-19 samples collected from the United States, Italy and Spain covered acute and convalescent phases.

TCRdb's copy holds only in-frame clones and misses some; the assay was immunoSEQ multiplex PCR. The sample records some 350,000 clones, 80% to 90% being singletons. Per the germline V gene, CDR1 is MDHEN and CDR2 is SYDVKM. The CDR3 sequence is 15 residues long. Trimming cost V 8 bases and J 3 bases, with 17 bases left between them. V gene TRBV28 combines with J gene TRBJ1-5; tentatively, D is TRBD1 (5 bases). This receptor was obtained from a man aged 25-40 years who had recovered from COVID-19. Source material: PBMCs or T cells enriched from blood (not recorded which). The CDR3 DNA follows: TGTGCCAGCTCGGAAGCGGGACGGATCAATCAGCCCCAGCATTTT. Translated: CASSEAGRINQPQHF.